This T cell receptor (beta chain) was sequenced during a study of CD8 T cells in ankylosing spondylitis (dated by TCRdb to the late 2010s). Study-level background: To find TCR variants linked to disease, the study profiled T cell receptor beta repertoires in ankylosing spondylitis patients and healthy donors. The whole study cohort included 108 healthy donors and about two dozen ankylosing spondylitis patients. Peripheral blood samples were taken, and synovial fluid was additionally collected from ankylosing spondylitis patients. The investigation overall reported the following: Blood from ankylosing spondylitis patients appeared to be characterized by a TCR beta motif composed of under 10 highly homologous amino acid variants. Some motif variants were previously reported in synovial fluid and blood of reactive arthritis patients, suggesting common disease-initiation mechanisms. In peripheral blood, the disease-linked clones were found at relatively low frequencies and had a CD8+ phenotype. According to the report, matched synovial fluid samples from ankylosing spondylitis patients were significantly enriched for the disease-linked clones.

As to this clonotype: Its antigen is still unknown. No clone much larger than this one lies a single base away; base qualities are absent.

The instrument was an Illumina HiSeq 2500. TCR beta libraries were prepared by quantitative 5'-RACE with molecular barcodes. The paper's data handling went like this. A new computational method, built on a probabilistic model of VDJ rearrangement, was used to identify disease-linked TCR variants. Using fastp at Q25 and MiXCR, TCRdb reprocessed the public reads and kept productive beta chains. Merged by CDR3 protein, the rows form single entries marked with the most common genes and DNA. The V and J calls reflect TCRdb's pipeline rather than the authors' work. For this sample there are a few hundred thousand distinct CDR3 sequences; about a fifth appear just once. Of the sample, approximately 15% falls within the top ten clones. Taken from cysteine to phenylalanine, the CDR3 has 14 residues. CDR3 DNA is the only sequence kept; it has 42 bases, read in frame from the first base. V and J lose 6 bases and 5 bases, and a span of 20 bases separates them. Per the germline V gene (reference sequence), DFQATT is the CDR1 and SNEGSKA is the CDR2.

This clonotype originated in a male donor with ankylosing spondylitis. Material for sequencing was blood, either unsorted or a sorted T cell fraction (not recorded which). The chain is assembled from TRBV20-1 and TRBJ2-7, with no reliable assignment of the D segment. The DNA sequence follows: TGCAGTGCGAAAAGCGCAGATGGATCCCACGAGCAGTACTTC. Its translation reads: CSAKSADGSHEQYF.